One sample yielded the 26 T cell receptor beta chains listed below, sequenced in a study of T cell repertoires in cytomegalovirus infection. TCRdb used MiXCR to reprocess the reads, holding one entry per CDR3 protein. The sample has nearly 650,000 distinct CDR3 sequences, roughly a quarter seen once; the top ten hold 7% to 9%. The sequenced sample consisted of CD8+ T cells from PBMCs. These receptors originate from a human donor in good health (CMV status not recorded). Some clones in this sample may be carry-over from other donors' samples.

This clonotype occurred once. The chain recombines TRBV20-1 with TRBJ1-6; possible D gene TRBD1, 6 bases. This CDR3 is 15 amino acids long. The V end was cut by 0 bases, the J end by 13 bases, with 19 bases between. Germline V gene data show CDR1 as DFQATT and CDR2 as SNEGSKA (reference sequence). The CDR3 protein is CSARDYQDRGTPLHF. The CDR3 region has the DNA TGCAGTGCTAGAGATTACCAGGACAGAGGGACGCCCCTCCACTTT.

As regards this clonotype: A much larger clone is a single base away; this may be a read error. The chain couples TRBV11-2 to TRBJ2-1, with D possibly being TRBD1 (9 bases). Germline CDR1 reads SGHAT; CDR2 reads FQNNGV. The CDR3 runs 16 residues. CDR3 bases: TGTGCCTGCAGCTTAGCGGGACAGGGAGCCTACAATGAGCAGTTCTTC. It is translated as CACSLAGQGAYNEQFF.

Regarding this clonotype: With a much larger clone just one base away, this may be a read error. V and J are TRBV7-3 and TRBJ1-1, with 8 bases lining up with TRBD1. Germline V gene lookup returns CDR1 SGHTA and CDR2 FQGTGA. The CDR3 runs 14 residues. The CDR3 region is CACSGQGWDTEAFF. CDR3 DNA: TGTGCCTGCAGCGGACAGGGATGGGACACTGAAGCTTTCTTT.

This clonotype was counted between two and nine times. This chain connects TRBV5-1 to TRBJ1-6, with a weak D call TRBD1 (5 bases). V was pared by 2 bases and J by 6 bases, with 12 bases between. Germline values: CDR1 SGHRS, CDR2 YFSETQ. The CDR3 contains 15 residues. Here the CDR3 DNA reads TGCGCCAGCAGCTTAACAGGAATACCTAATTCACCCCTCCACTTT. Translating gives CASSLTGIPNSPLHF.

The chain carries TRBV24-1 and TRBJ2-1; 9 bases align to TRBD1. Germline V gives CDR1 KGHDR, CDR2 SFDVKD. The ends lost 1 base at V and 9 bases at J; junction bases unmatched: 6. The CDR3 sequence is 15 residues long. The CDR3 DNA reads TGTGCCACCAGTGATTTAGAACAGGGGGCAGGTGAGCAGTTCTTC. Translation: CATSDLEQGAGEQFF.

This clonotype has just a few counts. The J gene is TRBJ2-4, the V gene TRBV6-2 or TRBV6-3; 7 bases line up with TRBD1. The germline V gene has CDR1 MNHEY and CDR2 SVGEGT. There are 12 residues in the CDR3. V lost 6 bases to trimming and J lost 6 bases; unmatched junction nucleotides: 2. The CDR3 spells CASRRTGNIQYF. The CDR3, as DNA: TGTGCCAGCAGAAGGACAGGAAACATTCAGTACTTC.

The chain has TRBV25-1 and TRBJ1-2; D gene uncertain. Germline V gene sequence: CDR1 MGHDK, CDR2 SYGVNS. The CDR3 sequence is 12 residues long. With 1 base removed from V and 4 bases from J, the gap between germline ends came to 4 bases. CDR3 coding DNA: TGTGCCAGCAGTGAATTTGCCTATGGCTACACCTTC. Translated: CASSEFAYGYTF.

The genes are TRBV4-2 and TRBJ2-7; 8 bases map to TRBD1. V gave up 2 bases and J gave up 3 bases; unmatched junction bases: 6. Germline CDR1 LGHNA, CDR2 YNFKEQ. The CDR3 is 15 amino acids. CDR3 sequence: CASSQIIGQGYEQYF. For the CDR3, the DNA is TGTGCCAGCAGCCAAATCATAGGACAGGGCTACGAGCAGTACTTC.

The chain is built from TRBV14 and TRBJ2-1; tentatively, D is TRBD2 (6 bases). Trimming stripped 0 bases from V and 5 bases from J, with 14 bases between. The CDR3 loop spans 16 amino acids. In germline, CDR1 is SGHDN, CDR2 FVKESK. This CDR3 reads CASSQDALAVNNEQFF. CDR3 sequence (DNA): TGTGCCAGCAGCCAAGATGCACTAGCTGTAAACAATGAGCAGTTCTTC.

The chain combines TRBV10-3 with TRBJ2-7, with TRBD2 identical over 8 bases. Germline CDR1 reads ENHRY; CDR2 reads SYGVKD. With 10 bases clipped from V and 6 bases from J, the junction kept 11 bases outside the gene matches. The CDR3 consists of 13 residues. CDR3 sequence reads: CATRGGPSTEQYF. The CDR3 DNA sequence: TGTGCCACCCGGGGGGGACCCAGTACCGAGCAGTACTTC.

This clonotype was seen more than once but under ten times. V and J are TRBV3-1 and TRBJ2-2; D might be TRBD1 (6 bases). Per the germline V gene, CDR1 is LGHDT and CDR2 is YNNKEL (reference sequence). CDR3 size: 15 residues. Trimming stripped 1 base from V and 6 bases from J, with 12 bases between. CDR3 sequence reads: CASSQADSASGELFF. The CDR3 coding sequence is TGTGCCAGCAGCCAAGCGGACAGTGCCTCCGGGGAGCTGTTTTTT.

The chain employs TRBV6-2 or TRBV6-3 and TRBJ2-5; 10 bases are a match to TRBD1. The V and J ends lost 4 bases and 6 bases, in that order; junction bases with no gene match: 11. CDR1 MNHEY and CDR2 SVGEGT come from the germline V gene. The CDR3 totals 16 residues. CDR3 region: CASSFSGTGERKTQYF. The CDR3 bases are TGTGCCAGCAGTTTCTCCGGGACAGGGGAGAGAAAGACCCAGTACTTC.

This clonotype was detected many times. The chain links TRBV28 to TRBJ2-1; D call uncertain. Germline-derived CDR1 and CDR2 are MDHEN and SYDVKM. The germline V and J ends were trimmed by 7 bases and 3 bases, with 7 bases remaining between them. CDR3 length: 12 amino acids. The DNA of the CDR3 is TGTGCCAGCAAGGGCTACTACAATGAGCAGTTCTTC. It translates to CASKGYYNEQFF.

This clonotype was observed many times. J is TRBJ2-1 and V is TRBV12-3 or TRBV12-4; 8 positions match TRBD1. The CDR3 covers 15 residues. V shed 5 bases and J 6 bases; nucleotides not matched to a gene: 9. The DNA of the CDR3 is TGTGCCAGCAGTGTCGGGACAGGCCCGTCCAATGAGCAGTTCTTC. Translated: CASSVGTGPSNEQFF.

This clonotype showed up many times. The gene calls are TRBV25-1 and TRBJ2-7, with D possibly matching TRBD2 (6 bases). CDR1 is MGHDK, CDR2 SYGVNS, per germline. V was pared by 1 base and J by 5 bases, with 9 bases between. This CDR3 is built from 13 residues. The CDR3 DNA is TGTGCCAGCAGTGAATTTTGGGGGGACGAGCAGTACTTC. This translates into CASSEFWGDEQYF.

This clonotype showed up many times. The chain links TRBV28 to TRBJ2-7; weak D call: TRBD2 (6 bases). The germline V gene has CDR1 MDHEN and CDR2 SYDVKM. The CDR3 is 13 residues long. V lost 3 bases to trimming and J lost 6 bases, with 12 bases between them. CDR3 sequence: CASSFAGFLEQYV. CDR3 sequence (DNA): TGTGCCAGCAGTTTTGCGGGGTTCCTCGAGCAGTACGTC.

A few counts support this clonotype. This CDR3 is CSASPGAYMNTEAFF. The CDR3, as DNA: TGCAGTGCTTCTCCCGGGGCGTATATGAACACTGAAGCTTTCTTT. This chain uses TRBV20-1 with TRBJ1-1; D is perhaps TRBD1 (5 bases). The CDR3 loop spans 15 amino acids. The germline V gene has CDR1 DFQATT and CDR2 SNEGSKA (reference sequence). With 5 bases removed from V and 0 bases from J, the gap between germline ends came to 16 bases.

The V call is TRBV25-1, the J call TRBJ2-4; the D call may be TRBD1 or TRBD2 (6 bases each). Trimming pared 6 bases from V and 7 bases from J, leaving 19 bases between. The CDR3 spans 15 residues. From germline, CDR1 is MGHDK and CDR2 SYGVNS. DNA for the CDR3: TGTGCCAGCAGGAACGACGGGCAGGGGAGGAACATTCAGTACTTC. It specifies CASRNDGQGRNIQYF.

This clonotype occurred many times. CDR3 in DNA: TGTGCCAGCAGCCCAGGGGCAGAGGGCGATCAGCCCCAGCATTTT. Translated: CASSPGAEGDQPQHF. J is TRBJ1-5 and V is TRBV7-6, with a possible D match to TRBD1 (6 bases). This CDR3 is built from 15 residues. Germline CDR1 and CDR2: SGHVS and FNYEAQ. The V end lost 5 bases, the J end lost 5 bases, and 16 bases lay between the germline ends.

The count of this clonotype is one. The germline gene is not matched at one end of the junction; a read error may be the cause. The chain recombines TRBV4-3 with TRBJ1-1, with D perhaps matching TRBD1 (5 bases). Germline V gene lookup returns CDR1 LGHNA and CDR2 YSLEER. CDR3 length: 13 residues. CDR3 amino acids: CANSQSGRTEAFF. Here the CDR3 DNA reads TGCGCCAACAGCCAATCAGGGAGGACCGAAGCTTTCTTT.

At least ten counts were recorded for this clonotype. V is TRBV7-6 and J is TRBJ1-6; D ambiguous. Germline V gene sequence: CDR1 SGHVS, CDR2 FNYEAQ. V was trimmed by 0 bases and J by 10 bases, leaving 7 bases between them. There are 13 residues in the CDR3. The CDR3 DNA reads as TGTGCCAGCAGCTTAGCGGAGGCCTCACCCCTCCACTTT. Translated, it gives CASSLAEASPLHF.

This clonotype was counted many times. The V and J genes are TRBV7-2 and TRBJ1-5; D gene uncertain. Looked up from germline, CDR1 is SGHTA and CDR2 is FQGNSA. The V gene lost 5 bases and the J gene lost 0 bases, with 17 bases spanning the gap. The CDR3 runs to 17 residues. CDR3 coding DNA: TGTGCCAGCAGCCCGCCGGATACCGGCTATAGCAATCAGCCCCAGCATTTT. Residues: CASSPPDTGYSNQPQHF.

The V and J genes are TRBV7-4 and TRBJ2-1, with D perhaps TRBD2 (7 bases). V dropped 1 base and J dropped 9 bases, with 13 bases sitting between them. This CDR3 is 14 amino acids long. The germline gives CDR1 SGHVT, CDR2 SQSDAQ. CDR3 nucleotides: TGTGCCAGCAGCTTAGTCGGGGGGCTCGGTGAGCAGTTCTTC. Its protein product is CASSLVGGLGEQFF.

This clonotype came up a few times. The V call is TRBV2, the J call TRBJ1-5; 8 bases map to TRBD1. Trimming took 6 bases from V and 5 from J; bases not matched to a gene: 6. This CDR3 is 14 amino acids long. Per germline, CDR1 SNHLY and CDR2 FYNNEI. The CDR3 DNA sequence: TGTGCCAGCAGGGAAACAGGGGGGCATCAGCCCCAGCATTTT. It yields the protein CASRETGGHQPQHF.

This chain links TRBV7-6 with TRBJ1-2; perhaps TRBD1 as D (5 bases). Germline CDR1 SGHVS, CDR2 FNYEAQ. The length of the CDR3 is 16 residues. V was pared by 1 base and J by 8 bases, with 20 bases between. This CDR3 is CASSLGSGRAFAGYTF. In nucleotides, the CDR3 is TGTGCCAGCAGCTTAGGTTCAGGGCGCGCGTTTGCCGGCTACACCTTC.

This clonotype was seen a few times. V and J are TRBV27 and TRBJ2-3, with TRBD2 matching 13 bases. Germline lookup yields CDR1 MNHEY and CDR2 SMNVEV (reference sequence). CDR3 length equals 14 residues. Trimming at V came to 8 bases and at J to 4 bases, leaving 3 bases not matched to a gene. Here the CDR3 DNA reads TGTGCCAGCCACGGACTAGCGGGGGCAGATACGCAGTATTTT. Its translation: CASHGLAGADTQYF.